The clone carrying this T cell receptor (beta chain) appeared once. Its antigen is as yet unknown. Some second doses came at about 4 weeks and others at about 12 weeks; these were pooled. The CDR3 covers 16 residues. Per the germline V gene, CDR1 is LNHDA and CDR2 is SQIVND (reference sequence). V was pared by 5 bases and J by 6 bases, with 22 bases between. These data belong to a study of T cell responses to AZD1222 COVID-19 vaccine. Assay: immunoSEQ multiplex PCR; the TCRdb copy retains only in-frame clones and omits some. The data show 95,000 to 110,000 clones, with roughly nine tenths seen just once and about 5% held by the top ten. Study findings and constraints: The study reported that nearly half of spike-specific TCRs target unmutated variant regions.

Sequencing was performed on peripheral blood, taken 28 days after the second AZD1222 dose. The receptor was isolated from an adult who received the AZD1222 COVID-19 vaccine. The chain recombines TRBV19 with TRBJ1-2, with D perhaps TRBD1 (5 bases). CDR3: CASSSSPGQYGDGYTF. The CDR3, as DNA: TGTGCCAGTAGTTCGTCCCCGGGGCAATACGGGGATGGCTACACCTTC.